What follows are 22 T cell receptor beta chains derived from one specimen sequenced in a study of T-cell reconstitution after alpha-beta-depleted transplantation in children. Unique molecular identifiers were used in preparing the TCRbeta library. A single record per CDR3 protein comes from TCRdb applying MiXCR to the PCR reads. The sample comprises about 250,000 distinct CDR3 sequences, roughly a quarter of which are singletons, and more than 4.5% rests with the top ten. Sequenced here: PBMCs, mostly from graft donor cells, sampled 360 days after TCRalphabeta/CD19-depleted stem cell transplant. The receptors were gathered from a female patient between 2 and 10 years old who had a stem cell transplant for congenital amegakaryocytic thrombocytopenia, so the T cells may come from the graft donor.

This clonotype was counted a few times. The chain joins TRBV5-1 to TRBJ2-2; 8 bases line up with TRBD1. Trimming removed 2 bases from V and 4 bases from J; junction bases left unmatched: 7. Germline CDR1 is SGHRS and CDR2 is YFSETQ. CDR3 length: 16 amino acids. CDR3 residues: CASSLIVQGATGELFF. CDR3 sequence (DNA): TGCGCCAGCAGCTTAATCGTTCAGGGGGCCACCGGGGAGCTGTTTTTT.

The table lists this clonotype with many counts. CDR3 sequence (DNA): TGTGCCAGCAGTTTGCCAGGGGCGTTAGATACGCAGTATTTT. It encodes CASSLPGALDTQYF. The chain uses TRBV28 and TRBJ2-3, with D possibly being TRBD1 (6 bases). Trimming shortened V by 3 bases and J by 5 bases, and 12 bases separated the two germline ends. CDR1 is MDHEN, CDR2 SYDVKM, per germline. This CDR3 region has 14 residues.

This clonotype showed up just once. J is TRBJ2-3 and V is TRBV7-2; TRBD2 aligns across 8 bases. Germline lookup yields CDR1 SGHTA and CDR2 FQGNSA. The junction had 7 bases not matched to a gene; V was cut back by 8 bases and J by 3 bases. The CDR3 extends over 14 amino acids. In DNA, the CDR3 is TGTGCCAGCCGGGGGGGCCTTTATACAGATACGCAGTATTTT. Its protein product is CASRGGLYTDTQYF. The full variable domain, its missing parts supplied by reference TRBV7-2 and TRBJ2-3, is GAGVSQSPSNKVTEKGKDVELRCDPISGHTALYWYRQSLGQGLEFLIYFQGNSAPDKSGLPSDRFSAERTGGSVSTLTIQRTQQEDSAVYLCASRGGLYTDTQYFGPGTRLTVL.

This clonotype has more than one count but fewer than ten. CDR3 DNA sequence: TGCGCCAGCAGCTGGGGGTTTAGCGGGGACTCCTACAATGAGCAGTTCTTC. Its protein is CASSWGFSGDSYNEQFF. The chain links TRBV5-1 to TRBJ2-1; 8 bases fit TRBD2. The CDR3 consists of 17 residues. In germline, CDR1 is SGHRS, CDR2 YFSETQ. J was trimmed by 0 bases and V by 3 bases; bases with no gene match: 8.

This clonotype has more than one count but fewer than ten. The J gene is TRBJ2-7, the V gene TRBV30, with 9 positions matching TRBD1. The CDR3 contains 18 residues. Germline V gene lookup returns CDR1 GTSNPN and CDR2 SVGIG (reference sequence). Trimming at V came to 3 bases and at J to 5 bases, leaving 20 bases not matched to a gene. The CDR3 sequence is CAWRAEQEWTGERHEQYF. CDR3 DNA sequence: TGTGCCTGGAGAGCCGAACAAGAGTGGACAGGGGAGCGCCACGAGCAGTACTTC.

The chain combines TRBV6-5 with TRBJ2-5; D tentatively reads TRBD1 or TRBD2 (6 bases each). Germline assignment: CDR1 MNHEY and CDR2 SVGAGI. The CDR3 runs 12 residues. The V gene lost 6 bases and the J gene lost 5 bases, with 10 bases spanning the gap. CDR3 sequence reads: CASRTGRETQYF. CDR3 DNA: TGTGCCAGCAGAACAGGGAGGGAGACCCAGTACTTC.

The genes are TRBV14 and TRBJ2-7, with TRBD2 matching 11 bases. V lost 7 bases, J lost 3 bases, and 5 bases stayed unmatched. The CDR3 runs to 14 residues. Germline V gene sequence: CDR1 SGHDN, CDR2 FVKESK. CDR3 DNA sequence: TGTGCCAGCAATCTAGCGGGAGGCCTCTACGAGCAGTACTTC. It specifies CASNLAGGLYEQYF.

This clonotype was counted only a few times. This chain uses TRBV29-1 with TRBJ2-5; D is perhaps TRBD2 (5 bases). In germline, CDR1 is SQVTM, CDR2 ANQGSEA. The V gene lost 7 bases and the J gene lost 1 base, with 13 bases spanning the gap. The CDR3 is 13 amino acids. CDR3 nucleotide sequence: TGCAGCGCATGCCGGGATCCCCAAGAGACCCAGTACTTC. Translation gives CSACRDPQETQYF.

J is TRBJ2-7 and V is TRBV7-2, with TRBD2 matching 8 bases. Looked up from germline, CDR1 is SGHTA and CDR2 is FQGNSA. Trimming cost V 4 bases and J 9 bases; bases outside gene matches: 5. The CDR3 is 12 amino acids. The CDR3 protein is CASSSGLVGQYF. The CDR3 region has the DNA TGTGCCAGCAGCTCGGGACTAGTTGGGCAGTACTTC.

The table lists this clonotype with a few counts. The V gene is TRBV10-3, the J gene TRBJ2-6, with D perhaps matching TRBD1 (6 bases). Trimming removed 5 bases from V and 2 bases from J, with 22 bases in between. This CDR3 is 19 amino acids long. Germline-derived CDR1 and CDR2 are ENHRY and SYGVKD. The CDR3 here is CAISSQGPPLVTGANVLTF. The CDR3 nucleotides read TGTGCCATCAGTTCACAGGGACCCCCCCTCGTAACTGGGGCCAACGTCCTGACTTTC.

This chain links TRBV10-3 with TRBJ2-1; no firm D call. The CDR3 loop spans 14 amino acids. Trimming pared 0 bases from V and 8 bases from J, leaving 11 bases between. Germline V gene sequence: CDR1 ENHRY, CDR2 SYGVKD. The DNA for the CDR3 is TGTGCCATCAGTGAGTCCGTGGGCGAGGATGAGCAGTTCTTC. Translating it yields CAISESVGEDEQFF.

The chain carries TRBV3-1 and TRBJ2-1, with 14 nucleotides matching TRBD2. The CDR3 has 18 residues. Germline-derived CDR1 and CDR2 are LGHDT and YNNKEL (reference sequence). V shed 3 bases, J shed 2 bases, and the junction held 6 bases outside the gene matches. CDR3 nucleotide sequence: TGTGCCAGCAGCCAGGGACTAGCGGGGGCCAAGGCCTACAATGAGCAGTTCTTC. It encodes CASSQGLAGAKAYNEQFF.

V usage is TRBV7-2 and J usage is TRBJ2-2; 8 bases are a match to TRBD2. V shed 8 bases, J shed 7 bases, and the junction held 9 bases outside the gene matches. Germline CDR1 is SGHTA and CDR2 is FQGNSA. The CDR3 consists of 14 residues. The CDR3 protein is CASYSGGLVGELFF. Written as DNA, the CDR3 is TGTGCCAGCTACTCGGGGGGGCTGGTCGGGGAGCTGTTTTTT.

In this sample, this clonotype turned up a few times. The chain joins TRBV7-9 to TRBJ1-1; possible D gene TRBD1, 6 bases. V was cut by 3 bases and J by 1 base, with 12 bases left in between. The CDR3 extends over 15 amino acids. In germline, CDR1 is SEHNR, CDR2 FQNEAQ (reference sequence). CDR3 sequence: CASSLLPTGNTEAFF. CDR3 DNA: TGTGCCAGCAGCTTGCTCCCGACAGGGAACACTGAAGCTTTCTTT.

The CDR3 sequence: CASSSSFLRQGAWTDTQYF. CDR3 bases: TGCGCCAGCAGCAGTTCATTTCTACGACAGGGGGCCTGGACAGATACGCAGTATTTT. The chain couples TRBV5-1 to TRBJ2-3; 10 bases are shared with TRBD1. V was clipped by 4 bases and J by 3 bases; unmatched bases: 17. There are 19 residues in the CDR3. Germline V CDR1 and CDR2: SGHRS, YFSETQ. Full variable domain (missing parts from reference TRBV5-1 and TRBJ2-3): KAGVTQTPRYLIKTRGQQVTLSCSPISGHRSVSWYQQTPGQGLQFLFEYFSETQRNKGNFPGRFSGRQFSNSRSEMNVSTLELGDSALYLCASSSSFLRQGAWTDTQYFGPGTRLTVL.

The chain has TRBV12-3 or TRBV12-4 and TRBJ1-5; a weak D match, TRBD1 (6 bases). Trimming took 1 base from V and 3 from J, leaving 10 bases between them. This CDR3 region has 15 residues. The CDR3 DNA reads TGTGCCAGCAGTTTAGTCGGGGGCTTCAATCAGCCCCAGCATTTT. This codes for CASSLVGGFNQPQHF.

The V gene is TRBV6-2 or TRBV6-3, the J gene TRBJ1-1; 10 positions match TRBD1. V lost 0 bases and J lost 4; bases outside the gene matches: 8. Looked up from germline, CDR1 is MNHEY and CDR2 is SVGEGT. There are 17 residues in the CDR3. CDR3 in amino acids: CASSYSRLTGGGTEAFF. The CDR3 DNA is TGTGCCAGCAGTTACTCTCGATTGACAGGGGGCGGCACTGAAGCTTTCTTT.

The V and J genes are TRBV28 and TRBJ1-2, with D possibly matching TRBD1 (5 bases). The CDR3 is 11 residues long. Germline CDR1 reads MDHEN; CDR2 reads SYDVKM. V was shortened by 3 bases and J by 7 bases, with 6 bases between the two germline ends. The chain's CDR3 is CASSFRAGYTF. The DNA of the CDR3 is TGTGCCAGCAGTTTCAGGGCTGGCTACACCTTC.

This clonotype was detected many times. The chain carries TRBV29-1 and TRBJ2-7; D not resolved. Germline V gene lookup returns CDR1 SQVTM and CDR2 ANQGSEA. CDR3 length equals 11 residues. Trimming removed 4 bases from V and 3 bases from J, with 7 bases in between. The CDR3: CSVVDHYEQYF. The CDR3 DNA follows: TGCAGCGTTGTGGATCACTACGAGCAGTACTTC.

This clonotype was detected only a few times. The chain recombines TRBV27 with TRBJ2-7; D remains unclear. The CDR3 is made up of 13 amino acids. Trimming removed 4 bases from V and 0 bases from J, with 7 bases in between. Germline CDR1 and CDR2: MNHEY and SMNVEV (reference sequence). The CDR3 reads CASSWHPSYEQYF. DNA for the CDR3: TGTGCCAGCAGTTGGCACCCCTCCTACGAGCAGTACTTC.

This clonotype has just one count. The chain has TRBV7-9 and TRBJ2-7; maybe TRBD1 (6 bases). The CDR3 covers 14 residues. Germline values: CDR1 SEHNR, CDR2 FQNEAQ (reference sequence). The germline V and J ends were trimmed by 4 bases and 6 bases, with 16 bases remaining between them. The CDR3 DNA follows: TGTGCCAGCAGCTACGGGCAGGGGTCTAGCGAGCAGTACTTC. This encodes CASSYGQGSSEQYF.

This clonotype turned up a few times. The chain employs TRBV4-3 and TRBJ1-4; 8 bases are a match to TRBD1. From germline, CDR1 is LGHNA and CDR2 YSLEER. V was pared by 3 bases and J by 6 bases, with 3 bases of the junction left unmatched. The CDR3 loop spans 14 amino acids. CDR3 nucleotide sequence: TGCGCCAGCAGCCATGTGACAGGGGATGAAAAACTGTTTTTT. Translating gives CASSHVTGDEKLFF.